The 25 T cell receptor beta chains listed next were all sequenced from one sample in a study of beta chain features in type 1 diabetes. Isolated RNA was reverse transcribed in full, so expressed TCRB transcripts were sequenced. Clones were sequenced by immunoSEQ multiplex PCR, and TCRdb holds only the in-frame ones, with some missing. The sample lists under 250,000 clones, about 30% seen once, with 4% in the top ten. Sequenced: central memory CD4+ T cells from blood. The source is a man aged 25 to 40 in good health.

This clone has a handful of counts. A read error may produce the germline difference seen at one junction end. The CDR3 is CASSLQANFEF. In DNA, the CDR3 is TGTGCCAGCAGTTTACAGGCGAATTTCGAGTTC. The V call is TRBV25-1, the J call TRBJ2-7; D perhaps matches TRBD1 (5 bases). Germline CDR1 and CDR2: MGHDK and SYGVNS. The CDR3 has 11 amino acids.

This clone was detected a few times. The genes are TRBV7-2 and TRBJ2-3; the D gene is possibly TRBD2 (6 bases). CDR1 and CDR2 from the germline V gene are SGHTA and FQGNSA. Trimming left V 5 bases short and J 0 bases short, with 12 bases between. CDR3 length equals 15 residues. Here the CDR3 reads CASSPPGGSTDTQYF. Written as DNA, the CDR3 is TGTGCCAGCAGCCCACCTGGGGGGAGCACAGATACGCAGTATTTT.

The chain is built from TRBV18 and TRBJ1-1; no reliable D call. V was clipped by 5 bases and J by 1 base, with 5 bases between them. Germline values: CDR1 KGHSH, CDR2 LQKENI. CDR3 length: 12 residues. For the CDR3, the DNA is TGTGCCAGCTCAGGGAGGAACACTGAAGCTTTCTTT. Its translation: CASSGRNTEAFF.

This sequence joins TRBV23-1 and TRBJ2-5; D tentatively reads TRBD1 or TRBD2 (6 bases each). TRBV23-1 is filed as an ORF, its function uncertain. This CDR3 has 15 residues. Between the trimmed V and J ends, which lost 0 bases and 5 bases, there was a span of 13 bases. The CDR3 DNA is TGCGCCAGCAGTCAATCTGGGGGGCTAGGTGAGACCCAGTACTTC. Its translation: CASSQSGGLGETQYF.

This clone was counted many times. The chain combines TRBV28 with TRBJ2-7, with D perhaps matching TRBD1 (6 bases). Germline V CDR1 and CDR2: MDHEN, SYDVKM. The CDR3 is 14 amino acids. Deletions cut 3 bases from V and 2 bases from J, with 11 bases between. CDR3 protein: CASSLGTPTYEQYF. CDR3 bases: TGTGCCAGCAGTTTGGGGACACCTACCTACGAGCAGTACTTC. Complete variable domain (other parts from reference TRBV28 and TRBJ2-7): DVKVTQSSRYLVKRTGEKVFLECVQDMDHENMFWYRQDPGLGLRLIYFSYDVKMKEKGDIPEGYSVSREKKERFSLILESASTNQTSMYLCASSLGTPTYEQYFGPGTRLTVT.

This clone was recorded a few times. The chain has TRBV28 and TRBJ1-2; D is perhaps TRBD1 (5 bases). There are 14 residues in the CDR3. Trimming shortened V by 2 bases and J by 3 bases, and 10 bases separated the two germline ends. CDR1 and CDR2 (germline): MDHEN, SYDVKM. As DNA, the CDR3 is TGTGCCAGCAGTTTACCGACAGAGTACTATGGCTACACCTTC. Its protein is CASSLPTEYYGYTF.

The chain links TRBV7-2 to TRBJ2-7; D possibly corresponds to TRBD2 (5 bases). Germline values: CDR1 SGHTA, CDR2 FQGNSA. V was pared by 5 bases and J by 5 bases, with 22 bases between. The CDR3 is 16 amino acids. CDR3 sequence: CASSRRLIPGGNEQYF. The CDR3 DNA reads TGTGCCAGCAGCCGTAGGTTGATCCCCGGAGGTAACGAGCAGTACTTC.

The chain joins TRBV5-1 to TRBJ1-2; D possibly corresponds to TRBD1 (5 bases). The CDR3 covers 14 residues. Trimming took 0 bases from V and 3 from J, leaving 9 bases between them. Looked up from germline, CDR1 is SGHRS and CDR2 is YFSETQ. The CDR3 spells CASSLAGGDYGYTF. CDR3 nucleotide sequence: TGCGCCAGCAGCTTGGCCGGGGGAGACTATGGCTACACCTTC.

This clone was seen a few times. This rearrangement joins TRBV7-2 to TRBJ2-1; a weak D match, TRBD2 (5 bases). Trimming cost V 1 base and J 3 bases, with 19 bases left between them. The length of the CDR3 is 18 residues. Looked up from germline, CDR1 is SGHTA and CDR2 is FQGNSA. The CDR3 loop is CASSLVWIGSGDYNEQFF. CDR3 coding DNA: TGTGCCAGCAGCTTAGTCTGGATTGGGAGTGGAGACTACAATGAGCAGTTCTTC.

The sample holds many counts of this clone. The chain recombines TRBV18 with TRBJ2-1, with 9 bases lining up with TRBD1. V was pared by 3 bases and J by 5 bases, with 2 bases of the junction left unmatched. The CDR3 is made up of 14 amino acids. The germline CDR1 and CDR2 sequences are KGHSH and LQKENI. The CDR3 nucleotides read TGTGCCAGCTCACCTCGGACAGGGGACAATGAGCAGTTCTTC. Amino acids: CASSPRTGDNEQFF.

Of note for this clone: Other DNA sequences in this sample translate to the same CDR3. The chain uses TRBV9 and TRBJ2-2; D remains unclear. This CDR3 has 13 residues. Germline V lookup: CDR1 SGDLS, CDR2 YYNGEE. The V end was cut by 0 bases, the J end by 4 bases, with 4 bases between. CDR3 DNA: TGTGCCAGCAGCGTAGAAGGCACCGGGGAGCTGTTTTTT. Residues: CASSVEGTGELFF.

This sequence joins TRBV7-2 and TRBJ2-5; TRBD1 matches 7 bases. The V and J ends lost 5 bases and 4 bases, in that order; junction bases with no gene match: 7. CDR3 length: 14 residues. Germline V gene sequence: CDR1 SGHTA, CDR2 FQGNSA. This CDR3 is CASSPRQGRETQYF. CDR3 in DNA: TGTGCCAGCAGCCCCAGACAGGGACGAGAGACCCAGTACTTC. The entire variable domain, with the rest obtained from reference TRBV7-2 and TRBJ2-5, is as follows: GAGVSQSPSNKVTEKGKDVELRCDPISGHTALYWYRQSLGQGLEFLIYFQGNSAPDKSGLPSDRFSAERTGGSVSTLTIQRTQQEDSAVYLCASSPRQGRETQYFGPGTRLLVL.

The CDR3: CAIKDGRVTDTQYF. CDR3 DNA sequence: TGTGCCATAAAAGACGGGCGAGTCACAGATACGCAGTATTTT. The chain links TRBV10-3 to TRBJ2-3; D remains ambiguous. Germline CDR1 reads ENHRY; CDR2 reads SYGVKD. V lost 9 bases to trimming and J lost 2 bases, with 15 bases between them. The CDR3 sequence is 14 residues long.

V usage is TRBV29-1 and J usage is TRBJ2-3; D might be TRBD1 (5 bases). V lost 6 bases, J lost 2 bases, and 15 bases lay in between. Germline assignment: CDR1 SQVTM and CDR2 ANQGSEA. This CDR3 has 14 residues. In DNA, the CDR3 is TGCAGCGTCCCACCAGGGTTGTCCACAGATACGCAGTATTTT. Its protein product is CSVPPGLSTDTQYF.

This chain uses TRBV28 with TRBJ1-2; D is undetermined. V was clipped by 8 bases and J by 0 bases, with 10 bases between them. The CDR3 contains 13 residues. Germline CDR1 reads MDHEN; CDR2 reads SYDVKM. The CDR3 DNA is TGTGCCAGCTCCCGTTTGGCTAACTATGGCTACACCTTC. Amino acid sequence: CASSRLANYGYTF.

This clone was seen only a few times. The chain joins TRBV2 to TRBJ2-1, with D unresolved. Germline lookup yields CDR1 SNHLY and CDR2 FYNNEI. Trimming shortened V by 6 bases and J by 5 bases, and 11 bases separated the two germline ends. This CDR3 region has 13 residues. The CDR3 region has the DNA TGTGCCAGCAGGCTGGACGTAGACAATGAGCAGTTCTTC. Translating it yields CASRLDVDNEQFF.

This chain joins TRBV28 and TRBJ2-6, with 10 positions matching TRBD2. Germline lookup yields CDR1 MDHEN and CDR2 SYDVKM. Unmatched junction bases numbered 3, after V lost 7 bases and J lost 0 bases. CDR3 size: 16 residues. CDR3 coding DNA: TGTGCCAGCAATAGCGGGAGGTACTCTGGGGCCAACGTCCTGACTTTC. It is translated as CASNSGRYSGANVLTF.

This chain connects TRBV30 to TRBJ2-3, with D possibly TRBD2 on 5 matching bases. Trimming left V 4 bases short and J 3 bases short, with 17 bases between. Looked up from germline, CDR1 is GTSNPN and CDR2 is SVGIG (reference sequence). The CDR3 spans 15 residues. The CDR3 DNA reads as TGTGCCTGGACTCACCCACCGACGGGGACAGATACGCAGTATTTT. Protein sequence: CAWTHPPTGTDTQYF. Based on the CDR3 plus reference TRBV30 and TRBJ2-3, the full variable domain is SQTIHQWPATLVQPVGSPLSLECTVEGTSNPNLYWYRQAAGRGLQLLFYSVGIGQISSEVPQNLSASRPQDRQFILSSKKLLLSDSGFYLCAWTHPPTGTDTQYFGPGTRLTVL.

V is TRBV15 and J is TRBJ2-5; 7 bases align to TRBD2. V lost 1 base to trimming and J lost 5 bases; unmatched junction nucleotides: 10. This CDR3 comprises 16 residues. CDR1 LNHNV and CDR2 YYDKDF come from the germline V gene (reference sequence). The CDR3, as DNA: TGTGCCACCAGCAGAGGGGAGGGGAGCCCGACGGAGACCCAGTACTTC. This gives the protein CATSRGEGSPTETQYF.

The rearrangement joins TRBV7-2 to TRBJ2-1, with 8 bases lining up with TRBD1. Germline CDR1 and CDR2: SGHTA and FQGNSA. Unmatched junction bases numbered 4, after V lost 5 bases and J lost 7 bases. This CDR3 contains 13 residues. CDR3 DNA sequence: TGTGCCAGCAGCCCGGACAGGGCGAATGAGCAGTTCTTC. This codes for CASSPDRANEQFF.

V usage is TRBV15 and J usage is TRBJ1-1; the D is unclear. V lost 1 base and J lost 2, with 8 bases in between. The CDR3 is made up of 14 amino acids. Germline V gene data show CDR1 as LNHNV and CDR2 as YYDKDF (reference sequence). The CDR3 region is CATSRVADNTEAFF. The CDR3 DNA reads as TGTGCCACCAGCAGAGTGGCGGATAACACTGAAGCTTTCTTT.

Ten or more counts support this clone. The CDR3 loop reads CASSRSATNEKLFF. The DNA for the CDR3 is TGCGCCAGCAGCAGAAGCGCAACTAATGAAAAACTGTTTTTT. The chain recombines TRBV5-1 with TRBJ1-4; D gene uncertain. Germline lookup yields CDR1 SGHRS and CDR2 YFSETQ. The ends were cut back, 4 bases at V and 0 bases at J, with 7 bases in the middle. The CDR3 runs 14 residues.

J is TRBJ1-1 and V is TRBV30; the match to TRBD1 covers 9 bases. Germline assignment: CDR1 GTSNPN and CDR2 SVGIG (reference sequence). V was clipped by 1 base and J by 4 bases; unmatched bases: 7. The CDR3 is 15 amino acids. The DNA for the CDR3 is TGTGCCTGGAGTGCCGGGACAGGGAGGAGCACTGAAGCTTTCTTT. Residues: CAWSAGTGRSTEAFF. Using reference TRBV30 and TRBJ1-1 for the parts outside the CDR3, the full variable domain is SQTIHQWPATLVQPVGSPLSLECTVEGTSNPNLYWYRQAAGRGLQLLFYSVGIGQISSEVPQNLSASRPQDRQFILSSKKLLLSDSGFYLCAWSAGTGRSTEAFFGQGTRLTVV.

The chain uses TRBV2 and TRBJ2-7; D might be TRBD1 (6 bases). This CDR3 is 15 amino acids long. CDR1 is SNHLY and CDR2 is FYNNEI in the germline V gene. V lost 3 bases and J lost 2, with 14 bases in between. In nucleotides, the CDR3 is TGTGCCAGCAGTGACGTAGCAGGGGCCCCCTACGAGCAGTACTTC. Amino acids: CASSDVAGAPYEQYF.

The chain is built from TRBV28 and TRBJ2-7; 9 bases match TRBD1. Germline CDR1 reads MDHEN; CDR2 reads SYDVKM. CDR3 length: 14 amino acids. The junction had 13 bases not matched to a gene; V was cut back by 11 bases and J by 5 bases. The CDR3 here is CAAKAGQGVHEQYF. The CDR3 DNA follows: TGTGCCGCCAAGGCGGGACAGGGTGTACACGAGCAGTACTTC.